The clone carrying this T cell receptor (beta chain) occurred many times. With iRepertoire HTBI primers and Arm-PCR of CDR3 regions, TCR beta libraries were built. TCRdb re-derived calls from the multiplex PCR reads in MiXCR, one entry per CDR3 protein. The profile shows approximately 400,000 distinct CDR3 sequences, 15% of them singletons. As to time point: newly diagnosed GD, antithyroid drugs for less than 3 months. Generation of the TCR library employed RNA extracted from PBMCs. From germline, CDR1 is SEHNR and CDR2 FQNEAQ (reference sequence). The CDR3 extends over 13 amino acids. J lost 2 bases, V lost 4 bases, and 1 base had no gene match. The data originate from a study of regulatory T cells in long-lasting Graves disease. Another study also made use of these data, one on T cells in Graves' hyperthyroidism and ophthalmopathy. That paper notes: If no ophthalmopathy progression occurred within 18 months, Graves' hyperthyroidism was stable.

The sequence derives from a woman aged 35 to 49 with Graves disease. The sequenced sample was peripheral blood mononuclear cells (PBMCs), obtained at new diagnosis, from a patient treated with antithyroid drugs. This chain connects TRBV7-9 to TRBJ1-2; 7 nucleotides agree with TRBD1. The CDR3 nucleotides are TGTGCCAGCAGCTCGACAGGGAACTATGGCTACACCTTC. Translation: CASSSTGNYGYTF.